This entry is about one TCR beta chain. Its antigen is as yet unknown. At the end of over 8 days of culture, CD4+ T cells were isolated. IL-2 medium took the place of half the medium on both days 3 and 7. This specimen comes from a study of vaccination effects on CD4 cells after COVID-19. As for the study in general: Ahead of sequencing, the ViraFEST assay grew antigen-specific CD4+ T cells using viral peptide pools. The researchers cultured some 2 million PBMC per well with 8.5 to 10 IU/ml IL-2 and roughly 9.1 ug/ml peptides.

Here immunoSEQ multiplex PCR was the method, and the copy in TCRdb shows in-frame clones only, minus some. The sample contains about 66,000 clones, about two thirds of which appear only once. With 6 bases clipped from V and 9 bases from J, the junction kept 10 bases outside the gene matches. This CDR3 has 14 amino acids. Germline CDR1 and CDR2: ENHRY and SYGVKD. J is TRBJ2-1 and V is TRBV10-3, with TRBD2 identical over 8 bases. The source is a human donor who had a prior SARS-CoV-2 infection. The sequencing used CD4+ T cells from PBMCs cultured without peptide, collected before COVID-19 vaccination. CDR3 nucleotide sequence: TGTGCCATCAGGCCGGGACTAGTAACTGCTGAGCAGTTCTTC. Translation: CAIRPGLVTAEQFF.